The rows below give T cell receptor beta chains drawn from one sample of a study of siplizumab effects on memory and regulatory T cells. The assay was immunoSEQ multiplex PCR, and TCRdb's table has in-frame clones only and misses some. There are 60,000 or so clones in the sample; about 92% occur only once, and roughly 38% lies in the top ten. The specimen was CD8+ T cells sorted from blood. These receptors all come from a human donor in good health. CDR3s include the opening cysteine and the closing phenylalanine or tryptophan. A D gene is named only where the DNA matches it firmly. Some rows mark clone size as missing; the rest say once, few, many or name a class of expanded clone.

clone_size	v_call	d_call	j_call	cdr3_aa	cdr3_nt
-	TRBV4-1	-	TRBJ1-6	CASSPRQVLYNSPLHF	TGCGCCAGCAGCCCTCGACAGGTCCTATATAATTCACCCCTCCACTTT
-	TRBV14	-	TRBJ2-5	CASSQELESPQETQYF	TGTGCCAGCAGCCAAGAACTAGAAAGCCCACAAGAGACCCAGTACTTC
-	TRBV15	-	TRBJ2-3	CATSRDLETDTQYF	TGTGCCACCAGCAGAGATTTAGAAACAGATACGCAGTATTTT
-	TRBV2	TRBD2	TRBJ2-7	CASSELAGEDFPEQYF	TGTGCCAGCAGTGAACTAGCGGGAGAAGATTTTCCCGAGCAGTACTTC
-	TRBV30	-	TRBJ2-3	CAWSVAGPTDTQYF	TGTGCCTGGAGTGTGGCGGGACCCACAGATACGCAGTATTTT
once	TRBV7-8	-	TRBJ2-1	CASSLAFTYNEQFF	TGTGCCAGCAGCTTAGCGTTTACATACAATGAGCAGTTCTTC
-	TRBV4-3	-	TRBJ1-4	CASSPGREKLFF	TGCGCCAGCAGCCCTGGACGGGAAAAACTGTTTTTT
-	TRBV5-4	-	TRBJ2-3	CASSWGSGPDTQYF	TGTGCCAGCAGCTGGGGATCGGGGCCAGATACGCAGTATTTT
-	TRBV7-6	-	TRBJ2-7	CASSLGAGGARYEQYF	TGTGCCAGCAGCTTAGGGGCAGGGGGGGCCCGCTACGAGCAGTACTTC
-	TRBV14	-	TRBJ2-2	CASSQTGRTGELFF	TGTGCCAGCAGCCAGACAGGGAGGACCGGGGAGCTGTTTTTT
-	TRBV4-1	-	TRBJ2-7	CAGGASQFIEQYF	TGCGCCGGCGGGGCGAGCCAATTTATCGAGCAGTACTTC
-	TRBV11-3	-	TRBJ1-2	CASSARGNYGYTF	TGTGCCAGCAGCGCTCGGGGAAACTATGGCTACACCTTC
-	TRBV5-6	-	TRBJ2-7	CASSLLSYEQYF	TGTGCCAGCAGCTTGTTGAGCTACGAGCAGTACTTC
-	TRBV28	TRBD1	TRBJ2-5	CASSTADRGEETQYF	TGTGCCAGCAGTACCGCGGACAGGGGGGAGGAGACCCAGTACTTC
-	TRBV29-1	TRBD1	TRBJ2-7	CSVSGTALEQYF	TGCAGCGTTTCCGGGACAGCTCTCGAGCAGTACTTC
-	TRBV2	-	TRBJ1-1	CASKQGYTEAFF	TGTGCCAGCAAACAGGGTTACACTGAAGCTTTCTTT
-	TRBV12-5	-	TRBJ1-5	CASGLVGTHDQPQHF	TGTGCTAGTGGTTTGGTCGGGACCCACGATCAGCCCCAGCATTTT
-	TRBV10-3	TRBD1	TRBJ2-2	CAIRDITGGGELFF	TGTGCCATCAGGGACATAACAGGGGGCGGGGAGCTGTTTTTT
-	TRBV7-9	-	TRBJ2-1	CASSLVGRDEQFF	TGTGCCAGCAGCTTAGTTGGGCGGGATGAGCAGTTCTTC
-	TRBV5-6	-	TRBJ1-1	CASSLSEGHPNTEAFF	TGTGCCAGCAGCTTGTCAGAAGGACACCCGAACACTGAAGCTTTCTTT
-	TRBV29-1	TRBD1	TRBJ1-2	CSVERQGAGGYTF	TGCAGCGTTGAGAGACAGGGGGCAGGTGGCTACACCTTC
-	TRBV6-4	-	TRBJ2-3	CASSAGTDTQYF	TGTGCCAGCAGTGCAGGGACAGATACGCAGTATTTT
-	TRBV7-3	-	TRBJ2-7	CASSLIGGEQYF	TGTGCCAGCAGCTTAATAGGGGGCGAGCAGTACTTC
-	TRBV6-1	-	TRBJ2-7	CASSEAVRESSYEQYF	TGTGCCAGCAGTGAAGCGGTCCGGGAGAGCTCCTACGAGCAGTACTTC
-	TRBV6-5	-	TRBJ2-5	CASSRSGGSQETQYF	TGTGCCAGCAGTAGGTCGGGTGGATCTCAAGAGACCCAGTACTTC
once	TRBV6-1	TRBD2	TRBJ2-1	CASSEASGRAHEQFF	TGTGCCAGCAGTGAAGCTAGCGGGAGGGCCCATGAGCAGTTCTTC
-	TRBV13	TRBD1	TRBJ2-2	CASSEAGRGGGSNTGELFF	TGTGCCAGCAGCGAAGCAGGTAGAGGGGGCGGATCGAACACCGGGGAGCTGTTTTTT
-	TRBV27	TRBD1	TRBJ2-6	CASSLYRGGAGANVLTF	TGTGCCAGCAGTTTGTACAGGGGTGGTGCTGGGGCCAACGTCCTGACTTTC
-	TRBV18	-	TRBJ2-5	CASSPSTSSGETQYF	TGTGCCAGCTCACCATCAACGTCTTCGGGAGAGACCCAGTACTTC
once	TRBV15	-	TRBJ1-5	CATSGTRGALSNQPQHF	TGTGCCACCAGCGGTACTCGGGGGGCGCTTAGCAATCAGCCCCAGCATTTT
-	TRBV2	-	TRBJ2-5	CASSEGDQETQYF	TGTGCCAGCAGTGAAGGAGACCAAGAGACCCAGTACTTC
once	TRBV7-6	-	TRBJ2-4	CASSLGRLGENIQYF	TGTGCCAGCAGCTTAGGGCGCCTGGGGGAAAACATTCAGTACTTC
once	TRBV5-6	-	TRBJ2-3	CASTLGVDTQYF	TGTGCCAGCACCCTTGGCGTGGATACGCAGTATTTT
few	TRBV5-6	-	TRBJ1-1	CASSIGLEAFF	TGTGCCAGCAGTATCGGGCTAGAAGCTTTCTTT
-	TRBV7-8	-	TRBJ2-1	CASRHTGGEQFF	TGTGCCAGCAGGCACACGGGGGGCGAGCAGTTCTTC
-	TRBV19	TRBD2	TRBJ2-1	CASSIRTSGTYNEQFF	TGTGCCAGTAGTATTAGGACTAGCGGAACCTACAATGAGCAGTTCTTC
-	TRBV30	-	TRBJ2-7	CAWSIGGLYEQYF	TGTGCCTGGAGTATTGGCGGCCTTTACGAGCAGTACTTC
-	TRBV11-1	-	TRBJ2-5	CASSLALTVEETQYF	TGTGCCAGCAGCTTAGCCCTGACAGTGGAAGAGACCCAGTACTTC
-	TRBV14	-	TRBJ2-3	CASSQETGSDTQYF	TGTGCCAGCAGCCAAGAAACAGGGTCAGATACGCAGTATTTT
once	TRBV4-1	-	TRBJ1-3	CASSQGTSSGNTIYF	TGCGCCAGCAGCCAAGGTACCAGCTCTGGAAACACCATATATTTT
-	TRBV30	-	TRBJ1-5	CAWSDGGPQPQHF	TGTGCCTGGAGTGACGGGGGTCCTCAGCCCCAGCATTTT
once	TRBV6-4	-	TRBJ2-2	CATSEDYYTGELFF	TGTGCCACCTCAGAAGACTATTACACCGGGGAGCTGTTTTTT
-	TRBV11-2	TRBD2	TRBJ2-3	CASSLARTSGYTDTQYF	TGTGCCAGCAGCTTAGCCCGGACTAGCGGGTACACAGATACGCAGTATTTT
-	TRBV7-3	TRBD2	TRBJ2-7	CASSSSGSGSEQYF	TGTGCCAGCAGCTCAAGCGGGAGTGGCTCCGAGCAGTACTTC
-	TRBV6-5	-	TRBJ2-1	CASSYAVSSYNEQFF	TGTGCCAGCAGTTACGCCGTGAGCTCCTACAATGAGCAGTTCTTC
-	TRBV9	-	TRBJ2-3	CASSVGRFTDTQYF	TGTGCCAGCAGCGTAGGTCGATTCACAGATACGCAGTATTTT
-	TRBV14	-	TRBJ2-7	CASSQDVGLPTYEQYF	TGTGCCAGCAGCCAAGATGTTGGGCTTCCCACCTACGAGCAGTACTTC
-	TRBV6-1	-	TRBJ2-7	CASSRRYEQYF	TGTGCCAGCAGCCGCAGATACGAGCAGTACTTC
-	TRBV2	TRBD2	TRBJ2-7	CASSWTSGTYEQYF	TGTGCCAGCAGTTGGACTAGCGGGACCTACGAGCAGTACTTC
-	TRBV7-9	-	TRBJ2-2	CASSWGSDFRNTGELFF	TGTGCCAGCAGCTGGGGCTCGGACTTTAGAAACACCGGGGAGCTGTTTTTT
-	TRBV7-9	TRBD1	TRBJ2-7	CASSLETGMDEQYF	TGTGCCAGCAGCTTAGAGACAGGGATGGACGAGCAGTACTTC
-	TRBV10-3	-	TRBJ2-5	CATRRGAEEQYF	TGTGCCACCCGGAGGGGGGCCGAAGAGCAGTACTTC
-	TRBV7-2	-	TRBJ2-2	CASSLEGGGLTGELFF	TGTGCCAGCAGCTTAGAGGGCGGGGGCCTCACCGGGGAGCTGTTTTTT